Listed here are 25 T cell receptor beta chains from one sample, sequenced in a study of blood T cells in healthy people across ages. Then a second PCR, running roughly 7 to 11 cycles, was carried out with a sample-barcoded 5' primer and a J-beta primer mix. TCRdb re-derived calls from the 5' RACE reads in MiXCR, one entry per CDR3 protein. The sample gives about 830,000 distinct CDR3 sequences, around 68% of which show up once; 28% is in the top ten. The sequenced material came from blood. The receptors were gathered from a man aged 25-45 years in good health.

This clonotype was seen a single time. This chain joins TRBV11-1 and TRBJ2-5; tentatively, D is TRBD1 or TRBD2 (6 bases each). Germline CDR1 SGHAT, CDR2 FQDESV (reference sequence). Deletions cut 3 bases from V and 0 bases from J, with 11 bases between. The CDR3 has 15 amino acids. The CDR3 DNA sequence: TGTGCCAGCAGCTTCGGAGGGACATACCAAGAGACCCAGTACTTC. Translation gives CASSFGGTYQETQYF. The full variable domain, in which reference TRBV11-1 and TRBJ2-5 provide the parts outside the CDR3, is EAEVAQSPRYKITEKSQAVAFWCDPISGHATLYWYRQILGQGPELLVQFQDESVVDDSQLPKDRFSAERLKGVDSTLKIQPAELGDSAMYLCASSFGGTYQETQYFGPGTRLLVL.

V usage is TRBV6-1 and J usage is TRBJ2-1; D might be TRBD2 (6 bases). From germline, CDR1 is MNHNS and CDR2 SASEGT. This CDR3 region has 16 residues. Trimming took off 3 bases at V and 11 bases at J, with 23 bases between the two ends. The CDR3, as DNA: TGTGCCAGCAGTGATGGCGGGGCACAAGGCGGACATAAGCAGTTCTTC. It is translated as CASSDGGAQGGHKQFF.

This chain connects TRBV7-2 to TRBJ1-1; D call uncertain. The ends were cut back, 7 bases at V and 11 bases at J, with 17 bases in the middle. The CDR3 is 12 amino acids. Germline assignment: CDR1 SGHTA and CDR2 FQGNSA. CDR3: CASTPDRMGAFF. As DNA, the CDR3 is TGTGCCAGCACTCCGGACCGAATGGGGGCTTTCTTT.

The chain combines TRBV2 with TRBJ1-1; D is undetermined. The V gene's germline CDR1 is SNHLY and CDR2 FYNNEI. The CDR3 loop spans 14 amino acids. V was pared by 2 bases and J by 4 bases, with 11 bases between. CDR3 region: CASSESGRITEAFF. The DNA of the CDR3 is TGTGCCAGCAGTGAATCGGGTAGGATCACTGAAGCTTTCTTT.

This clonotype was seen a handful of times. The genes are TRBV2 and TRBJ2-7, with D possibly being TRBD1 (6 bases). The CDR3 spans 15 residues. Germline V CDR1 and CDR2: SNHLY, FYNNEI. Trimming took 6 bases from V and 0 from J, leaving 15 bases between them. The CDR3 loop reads CASSRDTPYSYEQYF. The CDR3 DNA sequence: TGTGCCAGCAGCAGGGACACCCCGTACTCCTACGAGCAGTACTTC.

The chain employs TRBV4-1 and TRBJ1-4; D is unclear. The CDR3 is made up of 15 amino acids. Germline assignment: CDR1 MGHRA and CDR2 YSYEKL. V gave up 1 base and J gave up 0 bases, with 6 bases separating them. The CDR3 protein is CASSQADATNEKLFF. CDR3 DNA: TGCGCCAGCAGCCAAGCAGATGCAACTAATGAAAAACTGTTTTTT.

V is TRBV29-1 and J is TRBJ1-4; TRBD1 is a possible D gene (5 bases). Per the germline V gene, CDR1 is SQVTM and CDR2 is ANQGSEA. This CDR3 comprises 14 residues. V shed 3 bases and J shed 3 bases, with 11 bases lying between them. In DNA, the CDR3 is TGCAGCGTTGAGGGGGGACCCGCTAATGAAAAACTGTTTTTT. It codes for CSVEGGPANEKLFF.

CDR3 residues: CASSRLTGSPFSESPHF. CDR3 DNA: TGTGCCAGCAGCAGACTCACAGGGTCCCCCTTTTCTGAATCCCCCCACTTT. The V and J genes are TRBV3-1 and TRBJ1-6; tentative D call: TRBD1 (6 bases). The CDR3 is 17 residues long. The V end lost 5 bases, the J end lost 18 bases, and 32 bases lay between the germline ends. The germline V gene encodes CDR1 LGHDT and CDR2 YNNKEL (reference sequence).

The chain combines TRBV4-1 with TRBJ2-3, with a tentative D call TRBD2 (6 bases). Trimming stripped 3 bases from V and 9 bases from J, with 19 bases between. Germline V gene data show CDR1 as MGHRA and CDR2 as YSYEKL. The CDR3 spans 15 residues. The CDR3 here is CASSQPPGTRETQYF. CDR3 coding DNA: TGCGCCAGCAGCCAGCCCCCCGGGACTCGTGAGACGCAGTATTTT.

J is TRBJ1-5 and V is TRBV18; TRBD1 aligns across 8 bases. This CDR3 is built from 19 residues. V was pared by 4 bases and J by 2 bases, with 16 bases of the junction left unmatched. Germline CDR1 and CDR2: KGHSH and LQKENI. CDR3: CASSLKLQGANGGNQPQHF. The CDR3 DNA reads TGTGCCAGCTCACTTAAACTGCAGGGGGCGAATGGAGGCAATCAGCCCCAGCATTTT.

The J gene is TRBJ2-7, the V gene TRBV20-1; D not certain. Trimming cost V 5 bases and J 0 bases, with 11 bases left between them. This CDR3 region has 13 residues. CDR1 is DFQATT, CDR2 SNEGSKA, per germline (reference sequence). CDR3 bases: TGCAGTGCTCACGCCCCGGACTCCTACGAGCAGTACTTC. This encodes CSAHAPDSYEQYF.

This CDR3 is CAISESRARNYEQYF. Here the CDR3 DNA reads TGTGCCATCAGTGAGTCGCGAGCCAGAAACTACGAGCAGTACTTC. V and J are TRBV10-3 and TRBJ2-7; D remains ambiguous. The CDR3 runs 15 residues. Germline CDR1 reads ENHRY; CDR2 reads SYGVKD. Trimming took 0 bases from V and 3 from J, leaving 12 bases between them.

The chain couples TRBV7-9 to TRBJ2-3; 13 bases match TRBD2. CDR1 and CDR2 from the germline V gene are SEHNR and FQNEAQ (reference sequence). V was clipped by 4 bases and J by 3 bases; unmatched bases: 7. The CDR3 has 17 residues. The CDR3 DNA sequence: TGTGCCAGCAGCTCAAAAACTAGCGGGGGGGTAACAGATACGCAGTATTTT. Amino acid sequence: CASSSKTSGGVTDTQYF.

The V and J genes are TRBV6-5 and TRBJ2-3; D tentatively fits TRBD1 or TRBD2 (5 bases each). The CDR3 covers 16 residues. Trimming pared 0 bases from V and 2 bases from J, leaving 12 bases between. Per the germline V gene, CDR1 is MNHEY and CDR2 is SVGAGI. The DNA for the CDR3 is TGTGCCAGCAGTTACTCGATTACGGGGACCACAGATACGCAGTATTTT. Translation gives CASSYSITGTTDTQYF.

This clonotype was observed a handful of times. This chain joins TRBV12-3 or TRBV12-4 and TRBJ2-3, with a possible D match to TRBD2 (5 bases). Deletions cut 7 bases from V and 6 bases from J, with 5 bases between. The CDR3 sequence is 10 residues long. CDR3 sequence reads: CASKRDTQYF. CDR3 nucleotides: TGTGCCAGCAAGCGGGATACGCAGTATTTT.

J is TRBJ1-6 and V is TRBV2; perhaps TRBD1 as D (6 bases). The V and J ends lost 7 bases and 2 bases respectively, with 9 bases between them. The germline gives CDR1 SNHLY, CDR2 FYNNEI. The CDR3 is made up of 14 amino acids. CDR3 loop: CASNRATYNSPLHF. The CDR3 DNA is TGTGCCAGCAACAGGGCAACCTATAATTCACCCCTCCACTTT.

The CDR3 DNA sequence: TGCGCCAGCAGCCCAGGACGGGGTAACACCGGGGAGCTGTTTTTT. As protein: CASSPGRGNTGELFF. The rearrangement uses TRBV5-1 and TRBJ2-2, with a weak D call TRBD2 (5 bases). Germline values: CDR1 SGHRS, CDR2 YFSETQ. The CDR3 extends over 15 amino acids. V was cut by 4 bases and J by 2 bases, with 12 bases left in between.

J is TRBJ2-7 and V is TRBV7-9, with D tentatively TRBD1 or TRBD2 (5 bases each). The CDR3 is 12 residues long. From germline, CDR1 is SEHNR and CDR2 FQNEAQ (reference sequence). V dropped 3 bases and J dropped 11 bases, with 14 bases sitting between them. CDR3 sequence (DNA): TGTGCCAGCAGCTTCGACGGGGCCCTAAAGTACTTC. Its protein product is CASSFDGALKYF.

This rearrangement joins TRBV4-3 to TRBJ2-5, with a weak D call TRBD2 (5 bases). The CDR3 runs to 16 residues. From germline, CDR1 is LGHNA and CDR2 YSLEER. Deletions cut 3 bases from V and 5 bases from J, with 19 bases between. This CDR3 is CASSQGPQAAGETQYF. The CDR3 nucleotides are TGCGCCAGCAGCCAGGGCCCCCAAGCGGCCGGGGAGACCCAGTACTTC.

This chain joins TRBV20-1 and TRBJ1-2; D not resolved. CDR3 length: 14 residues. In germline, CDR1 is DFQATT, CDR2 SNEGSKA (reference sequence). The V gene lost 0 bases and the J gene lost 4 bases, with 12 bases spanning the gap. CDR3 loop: CSAREIARGYGYTF. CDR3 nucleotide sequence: TGCAGTGCTAGAGAGATAGCTCGGGGCTATGGCTACACCTTC.

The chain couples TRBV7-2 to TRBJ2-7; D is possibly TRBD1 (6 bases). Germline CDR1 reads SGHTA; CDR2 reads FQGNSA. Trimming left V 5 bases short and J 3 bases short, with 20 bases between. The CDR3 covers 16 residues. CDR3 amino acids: CASSLPLGQPNYEQYF. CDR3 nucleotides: TGTGCCAGCAGCCTTCCCTTAGGACAGCCGAACTACGAGCAGTACTTC.

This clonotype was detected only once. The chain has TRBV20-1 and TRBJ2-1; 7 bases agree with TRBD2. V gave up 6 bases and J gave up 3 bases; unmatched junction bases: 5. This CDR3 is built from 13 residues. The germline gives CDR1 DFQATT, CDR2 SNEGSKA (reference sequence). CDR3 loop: CSAKAGLYNEQFF. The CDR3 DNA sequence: TGCAGTGCAAAAGCGGGGCTCTACAATGAGCAGTTCTTC.

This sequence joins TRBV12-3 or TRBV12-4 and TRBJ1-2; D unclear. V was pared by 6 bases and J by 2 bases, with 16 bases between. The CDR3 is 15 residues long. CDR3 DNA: TGTGCCAGCAGCCTCCTCCTGGGTCCCAACTATGGCTACACCTTC. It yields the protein CASSLLLGPNYGYTF.

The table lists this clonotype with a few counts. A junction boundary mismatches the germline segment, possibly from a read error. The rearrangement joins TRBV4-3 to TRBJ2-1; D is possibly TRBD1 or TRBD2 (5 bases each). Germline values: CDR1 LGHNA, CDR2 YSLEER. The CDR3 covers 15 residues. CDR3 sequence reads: CASSEEGSRYNEQFF. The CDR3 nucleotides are TGCGCCAGCAGCGAAGAGGGGTCCAGATACAATGAGCAGTTCTTC.

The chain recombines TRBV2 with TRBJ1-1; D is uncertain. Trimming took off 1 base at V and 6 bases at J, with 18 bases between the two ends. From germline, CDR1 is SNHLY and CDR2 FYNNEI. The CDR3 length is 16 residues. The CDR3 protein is CASSEVQDVRRSEAFF. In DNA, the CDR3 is TGTGCCAGCAGTGAAGTGCAGGACGTTAGACGTTCTGAAGCTTTCTTT.